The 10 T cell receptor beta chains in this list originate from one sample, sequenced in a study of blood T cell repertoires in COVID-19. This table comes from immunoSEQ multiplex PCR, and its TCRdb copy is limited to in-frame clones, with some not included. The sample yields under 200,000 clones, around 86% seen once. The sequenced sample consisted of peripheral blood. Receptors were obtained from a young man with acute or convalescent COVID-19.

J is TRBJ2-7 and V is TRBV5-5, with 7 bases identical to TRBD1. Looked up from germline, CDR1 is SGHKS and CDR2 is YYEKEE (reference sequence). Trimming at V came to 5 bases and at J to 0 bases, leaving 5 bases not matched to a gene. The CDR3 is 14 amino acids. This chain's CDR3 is CASSQQGSSYEQYF. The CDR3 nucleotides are TGTGCCAGCAGTCAACAGGGGAGCTCCTACGAGCAGTACTTC.

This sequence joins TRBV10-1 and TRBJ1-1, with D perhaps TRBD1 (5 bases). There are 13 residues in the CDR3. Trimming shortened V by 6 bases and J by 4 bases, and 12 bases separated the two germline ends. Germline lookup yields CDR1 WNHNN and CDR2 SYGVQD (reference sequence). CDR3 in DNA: TGCGCCAGCAGCCGCGCTGACAGCACTGAAGCTTTCTTT. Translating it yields CASSRADSTEAFF.

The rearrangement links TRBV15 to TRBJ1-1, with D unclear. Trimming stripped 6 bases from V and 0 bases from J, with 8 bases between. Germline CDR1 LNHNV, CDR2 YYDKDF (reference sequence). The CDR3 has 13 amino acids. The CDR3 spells CATSPRMNTEAFF. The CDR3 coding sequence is TGTGCCACCAGTCCCAGAATGAACACTGAAGCTTTCTTT.

Here the CDR3 DNA reads TGTGCCAGCAGTTTATTACAGGGGCGCAGAATAGCCACAGATACGCAGTATTTT. It is translated as CASSLLQGRRIATDTQYF. The gene calls are TRBV28 and TRBJ2-3; the match to TRBD1 covers 7 bases. The CDR3 is 18 amino acids. The V gene end was trimmed by 1 base and the J gene end by 2 bases; junction bases not matched to a gene: 12. The germline V gene has CDR1 MDHEN and CDR2 SYDVKM.

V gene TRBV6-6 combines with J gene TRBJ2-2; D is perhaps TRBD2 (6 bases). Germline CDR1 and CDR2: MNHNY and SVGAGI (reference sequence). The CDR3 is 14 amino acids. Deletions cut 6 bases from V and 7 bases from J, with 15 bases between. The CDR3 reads CASSPGRPDGELFF. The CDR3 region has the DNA TGTGCCAGCAGCCCCGGGAGACCAGACGGGGAGCTGTTTTTT.

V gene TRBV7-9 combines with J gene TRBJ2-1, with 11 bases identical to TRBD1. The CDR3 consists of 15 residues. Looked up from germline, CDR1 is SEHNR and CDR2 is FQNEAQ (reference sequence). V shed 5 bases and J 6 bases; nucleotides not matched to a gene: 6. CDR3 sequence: CASSRYGTGGNEQFF. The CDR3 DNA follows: TGTGCCAGCAGCCGATACGGGACAGGGGGCAATGAGCAGTTCTTC.

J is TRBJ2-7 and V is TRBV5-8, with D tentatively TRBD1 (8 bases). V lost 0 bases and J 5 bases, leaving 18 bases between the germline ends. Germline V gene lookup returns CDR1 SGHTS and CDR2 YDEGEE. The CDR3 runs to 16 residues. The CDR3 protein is CASSLAPGGGGHEQYF. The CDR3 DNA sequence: TGTGCCAGCAGCTTGGCCCCAGGGGGCGGGGGCCACGAGCAGTACTTC.

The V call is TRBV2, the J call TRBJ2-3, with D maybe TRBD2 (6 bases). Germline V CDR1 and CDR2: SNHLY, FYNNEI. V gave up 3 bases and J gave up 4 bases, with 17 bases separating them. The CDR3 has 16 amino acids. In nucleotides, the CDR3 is TGTGCCAGCAGTGAGGGACTGGCAATTAAGGCAGATACGCAGTATTTT. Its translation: CASSEGLAIKADTQYF.

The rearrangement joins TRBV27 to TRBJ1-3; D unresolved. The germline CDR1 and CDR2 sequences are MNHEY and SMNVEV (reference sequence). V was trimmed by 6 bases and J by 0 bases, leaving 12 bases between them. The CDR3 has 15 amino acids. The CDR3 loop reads CASRQSRSSGNTIYF. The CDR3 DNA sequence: TGTGCCAGCAGGCAATCACGTAGCTCTGGAAACACCATATATTTT.

The CDR3 sequence: CASSAGTSGDTQYF. The DNA of the CDR3 is TGTGCCAGCAGCGCCGGGACTAGCGGGGATACGCAGTATTTT. The chain is built from TRBV7-3 and TRBJ2-3, with TRBD2 identical over 12 bases. This CDR3 spans 14 amino acids. Per the germline V gene, CDR1 is SGHTA and CDR2 is FQGTGA. After removal of 5 bases from V and 6 bases from J, the junction contained 3 bases not matched to a gene.